The text below deals with one T cell receptor (beta chain). The data stem from a study of cytomegalovirus exposure and HLA in healthy donors. The PCR had 60 Vbeta and 13 Jbeta primers. Sequencing used immunoSEQ multiplex PCR; TCRdb keeps in-frame clones, though not all of them. The data contain tens of thousands of clones, approximately 70% of them seen just once; the ten biggest clones take up less than 9.5%. This CDR3 is 15 amino acids long. V gave up 5 bases and J gave up 2 bases, with 13 bases separating them. Per the germline V gene, CDR1 is SGHVS and CDR2 is FQNEAQ. What was sequenced was PBMCs. The chain recombines TRBV7-8 with TRBJ1-5; weak D call: TRBD1 (5 bases). The source is a woman aged 45-65 years in good health and CMV-seronegative. In nucleotides, the CDR3 is TGTGCCAGCAGCGGCGTCGGGGGAGGCAATCAGCCCCAGCATTTT. Translation gives CASSGVGGGNQPQHF.